The 2 T cell receptor beta chains in this list originate from one sample, sequenced in a study of blood T cell repertoires in COVID-19 (dated by TCRdb to between 2020 and 2021). Receptor libraries were prepared by the immunoSEQ multiplex PCR assay. TCRdb retrieved this table from immuneACCESS and kept in-frame rearrangements only. Not all clones are present; in checked studies, unresolved V genes account for under half, and no reason is known for the remainder. Counted in this sample were 100,000 to 150,000 clones; approximately 80% of them appeared once. 7.9% of the sample comes from the top ten. Sequencing was done on a sample of peripheral blood. The source is a human donor in a cohort sampled during active COVID-19.

The chain recombines TRBV7-8 with TRBJ2-2; no reliable D call. CDR3 length: 16 residues. Germline CDR1 SGHVS, CDR2 FQNEAQ. V lost 2 bases and J 1 base, leaving 11 bases between the germline ends. CDR3 sequence reads: CASSLLASKNTGELFF. CDR3 in DNA: TGTGCCAGCAGCTTACTTGCAAGCAAGAACACCGGGGAGCTGTTTTTT.

This clone was detected once. This chain links TRBV11-2 with TRBJ2-1; possible D gene TRBD2, 6 bases. Germline values: CDR1 SGHAT, CDR2 FQNNGV. The V end lost 5 bases, the J end lost 7 bases, and 18 bases lay between the germline ends. The CDR3 spans 15 residues. The CDR3 DNA reads as TGTGCCAGCAGCCTCGTAGGAGGGTCTTGGAATGAGCAGTTCTTC. It yields the protein CASSLVGGSWNEQFF.